These 3 T cell receptor beta chains were all obtained from the same sample, sequenced in a study of OX40 agonist ivuxolimab in advanced cancers. Clones were read by immunoSEQ multiplex PCR, and TCRdb kept only the in-frame ones, dropping some. The sample records around 70,000 clones, under 95% being singletons. The specimen was CD4+ or CD8+ T cells sorted from blood, collected in a trial of the OX40 agonist ivuxolimab. The receptors come from an adult with an advanced solid tumor such as melanoma, head and neck, liver or kidney cancer.

The rearrangement links TRBV7-2 to TRBJ1-4, with D uncertain. Trimming took 4 bases from V and 4 from J, leaving 10 bases between them. The CDR3 is 14 residues long. Germline loops: CDR1 SGHTA, CDR2 FQGNSA. Written as DNA, the CDR3 is TGTGCCAGCAGCTCCCGGGTCGGTAATGAAAAACTGTTTTTT. As protein: CASSSRVGNEKLFF.

This clone was detected once. The rearrangement uses TRBV30 and TRBJ2-7; tentative D call: TRBD1 (6 bases). V lost 2 bases and J lost 4, with 9 bases in between. The CDR3 has 12 residues. The V gene's germline CDR1 is GTSNPN and CDR2 SVGIG (reference sequence). Here the CDR3 reads CAWSPGVYEQYF. The CDR3 nucleotides are TGTGCCTGGAGTCCAGGGGTTTACGAGCAGTACTTC.

The chain employs TRBV6-6 and TRBJ2-7; D is undetermined. The CDR3 is 11 residues long. CDR1 MNHNY and CDR2 SVGAGI come from the germline V gene (reference sequence). V was trimmed by 7 bases and J by 4 bases, leaving 8 bases between them. CDR3 loop: CASTQKYEQYF. The CDR3 DNA reads TGTGCCAGCACCCAGAAGTACGAGCAGTACTTC.